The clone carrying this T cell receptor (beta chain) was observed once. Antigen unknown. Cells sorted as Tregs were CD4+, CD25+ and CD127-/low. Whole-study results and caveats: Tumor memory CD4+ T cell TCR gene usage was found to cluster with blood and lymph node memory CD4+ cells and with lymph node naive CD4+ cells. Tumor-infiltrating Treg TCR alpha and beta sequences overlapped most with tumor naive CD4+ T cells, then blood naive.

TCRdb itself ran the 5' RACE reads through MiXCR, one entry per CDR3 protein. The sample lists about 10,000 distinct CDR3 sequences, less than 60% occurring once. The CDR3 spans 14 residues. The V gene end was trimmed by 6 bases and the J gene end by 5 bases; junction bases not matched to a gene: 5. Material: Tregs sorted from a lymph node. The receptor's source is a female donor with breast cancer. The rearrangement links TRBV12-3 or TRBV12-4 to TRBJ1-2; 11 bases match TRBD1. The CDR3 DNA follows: TGTGCCAGCAGAGGGACAGGGGGAGTTTATGGCTACACCTTC. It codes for CASRGTGGVYGYTF.